This T cell receptor (beta chain) was identified in a study of T cell changes during pregnancy in multiple sclerosis. Germline-derived CDR1 and CDR2 are SGHRS and YFSETQ. V dropped 4 bases and J dropped 6 bases, with 17 bases sitting between them. This CDR3 has 14 amino acids. TCRdb keeps only in-frame clones here, not all; method: immunoSEQ multiplex PCR. The sample contains 55,000 or so clones, 80% to 95% of which appear only once. The gene calls are TRBV5-1 and TRBJ2-7; D remains unclear. This specimen consisted of CD4+ T cells from peripheral blood mononuclear cells, obtained after pregnancy. This receptor was taken from a female donor in good health, enrolled as a control in a pregnancy study. CDR3 in DNA: TGCGCCAGCAGCACCGCAGACTTACCCATCGAGCAGTACTTC. It specifies CASSTADLPIEQYF. Combining the CDR3 with reference TRBV5-1 and TRBJ2-7 gives the whole variable domain KAGVTQTPRYLIKTRGQQVTLSCSPISGHRSVSWYQQTPGQGLQFLFEYFSETQRNKGNFPGRFSGRQFSNSRSEMNVSTLELGDSALYLCASSTADLPIEQYFGPGTRLTVT.